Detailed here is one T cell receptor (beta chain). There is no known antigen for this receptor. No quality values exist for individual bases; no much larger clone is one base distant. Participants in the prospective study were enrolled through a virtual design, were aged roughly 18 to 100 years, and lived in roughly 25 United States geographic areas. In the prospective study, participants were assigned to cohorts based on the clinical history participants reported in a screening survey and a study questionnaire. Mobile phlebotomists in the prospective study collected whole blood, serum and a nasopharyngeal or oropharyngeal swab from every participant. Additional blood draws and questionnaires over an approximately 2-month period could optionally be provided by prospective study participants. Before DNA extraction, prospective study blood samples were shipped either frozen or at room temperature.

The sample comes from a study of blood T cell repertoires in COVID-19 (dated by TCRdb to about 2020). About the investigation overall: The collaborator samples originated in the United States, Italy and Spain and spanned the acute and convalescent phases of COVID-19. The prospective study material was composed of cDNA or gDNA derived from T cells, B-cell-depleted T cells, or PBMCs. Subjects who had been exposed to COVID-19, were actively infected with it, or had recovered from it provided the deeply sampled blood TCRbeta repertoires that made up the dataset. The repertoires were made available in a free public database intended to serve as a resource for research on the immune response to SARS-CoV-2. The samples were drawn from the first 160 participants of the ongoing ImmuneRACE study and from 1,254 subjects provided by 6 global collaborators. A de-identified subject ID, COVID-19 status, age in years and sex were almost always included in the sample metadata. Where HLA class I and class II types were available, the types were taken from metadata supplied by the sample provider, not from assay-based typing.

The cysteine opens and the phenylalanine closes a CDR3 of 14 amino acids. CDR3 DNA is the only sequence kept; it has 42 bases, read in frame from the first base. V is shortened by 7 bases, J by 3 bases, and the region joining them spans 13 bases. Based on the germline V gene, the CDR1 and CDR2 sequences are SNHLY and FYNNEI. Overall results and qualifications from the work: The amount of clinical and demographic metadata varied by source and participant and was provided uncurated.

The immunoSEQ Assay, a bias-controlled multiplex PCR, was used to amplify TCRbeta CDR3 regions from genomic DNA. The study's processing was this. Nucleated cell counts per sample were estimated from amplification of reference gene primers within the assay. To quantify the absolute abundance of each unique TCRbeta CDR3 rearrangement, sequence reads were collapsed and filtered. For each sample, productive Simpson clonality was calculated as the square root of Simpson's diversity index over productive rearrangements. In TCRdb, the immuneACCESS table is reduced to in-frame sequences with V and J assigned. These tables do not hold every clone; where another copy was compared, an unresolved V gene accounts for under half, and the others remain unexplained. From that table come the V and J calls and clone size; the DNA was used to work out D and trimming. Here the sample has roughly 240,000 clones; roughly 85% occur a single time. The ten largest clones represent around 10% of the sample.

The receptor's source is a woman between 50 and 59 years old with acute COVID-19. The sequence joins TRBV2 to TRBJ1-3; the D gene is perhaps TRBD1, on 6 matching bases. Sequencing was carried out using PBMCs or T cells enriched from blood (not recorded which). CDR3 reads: CASTRGESGNTIYF. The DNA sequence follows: TGTGCCAGCACCAGGGGAGAGAGTGGAAACACCATATATTTT.